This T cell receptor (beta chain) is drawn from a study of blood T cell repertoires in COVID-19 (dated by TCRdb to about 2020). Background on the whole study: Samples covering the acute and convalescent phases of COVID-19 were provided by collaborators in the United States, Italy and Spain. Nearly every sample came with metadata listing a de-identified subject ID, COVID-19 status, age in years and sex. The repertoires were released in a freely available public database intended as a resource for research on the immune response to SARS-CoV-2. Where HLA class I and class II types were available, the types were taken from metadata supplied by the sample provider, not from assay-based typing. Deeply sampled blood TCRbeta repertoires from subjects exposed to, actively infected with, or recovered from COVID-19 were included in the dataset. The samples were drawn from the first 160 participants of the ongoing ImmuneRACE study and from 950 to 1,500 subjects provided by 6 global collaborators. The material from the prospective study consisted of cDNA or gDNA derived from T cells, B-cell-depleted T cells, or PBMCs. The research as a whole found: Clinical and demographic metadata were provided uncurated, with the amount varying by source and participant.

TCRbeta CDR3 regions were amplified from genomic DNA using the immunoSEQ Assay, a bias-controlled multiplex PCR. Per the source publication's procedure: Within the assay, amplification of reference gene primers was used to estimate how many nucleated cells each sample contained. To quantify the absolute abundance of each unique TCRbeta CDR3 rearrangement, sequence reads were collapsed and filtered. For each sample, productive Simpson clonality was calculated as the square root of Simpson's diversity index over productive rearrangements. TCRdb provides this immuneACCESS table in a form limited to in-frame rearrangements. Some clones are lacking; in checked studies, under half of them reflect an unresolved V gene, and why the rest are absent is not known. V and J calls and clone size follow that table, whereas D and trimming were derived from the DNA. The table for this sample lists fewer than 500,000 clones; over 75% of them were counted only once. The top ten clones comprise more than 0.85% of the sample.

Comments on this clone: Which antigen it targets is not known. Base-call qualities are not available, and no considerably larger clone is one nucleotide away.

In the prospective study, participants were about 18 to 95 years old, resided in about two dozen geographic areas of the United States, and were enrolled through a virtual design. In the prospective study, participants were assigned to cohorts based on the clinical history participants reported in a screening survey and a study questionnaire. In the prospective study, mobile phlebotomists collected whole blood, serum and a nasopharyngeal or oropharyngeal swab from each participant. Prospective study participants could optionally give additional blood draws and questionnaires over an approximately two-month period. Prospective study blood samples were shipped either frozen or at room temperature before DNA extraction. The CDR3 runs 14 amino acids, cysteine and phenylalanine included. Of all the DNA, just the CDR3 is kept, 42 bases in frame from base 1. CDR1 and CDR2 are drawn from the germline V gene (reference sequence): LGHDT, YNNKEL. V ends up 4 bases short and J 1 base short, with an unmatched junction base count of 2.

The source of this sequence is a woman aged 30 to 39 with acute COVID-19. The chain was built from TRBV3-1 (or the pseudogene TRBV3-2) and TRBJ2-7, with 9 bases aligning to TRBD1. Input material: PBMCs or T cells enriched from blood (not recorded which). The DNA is TGTGCCAGCAGCCCAGGACAGGGGTCCTACGAGCAGTACTTC. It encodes CASSPGQGSYEQYF.